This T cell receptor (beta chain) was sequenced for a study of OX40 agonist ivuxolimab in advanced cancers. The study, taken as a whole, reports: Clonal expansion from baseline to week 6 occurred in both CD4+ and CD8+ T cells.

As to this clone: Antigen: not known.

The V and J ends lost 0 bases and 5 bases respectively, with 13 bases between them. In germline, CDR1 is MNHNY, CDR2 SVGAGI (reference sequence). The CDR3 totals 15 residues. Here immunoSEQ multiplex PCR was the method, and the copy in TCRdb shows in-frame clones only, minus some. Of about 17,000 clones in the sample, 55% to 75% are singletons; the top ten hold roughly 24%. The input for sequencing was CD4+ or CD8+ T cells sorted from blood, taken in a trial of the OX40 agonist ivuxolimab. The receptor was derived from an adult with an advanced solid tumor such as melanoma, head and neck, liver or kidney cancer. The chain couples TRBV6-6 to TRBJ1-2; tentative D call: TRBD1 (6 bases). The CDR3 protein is CASSYSRGRDYGYTF. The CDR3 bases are TGTGCCAGCAGTTACTCACGGGGGCGCGATTATGGCTACACCTTC.